One and the same sample provided the 21 T cell receptor beta chains below, sequenced in a study of control samples from healthy donors and cancer patients. TCRdb's table, derived via immunoSEQ multiplex PCR, lists solely in-frame clones and lacks some. The sample has about 160,000 clones, about 87% seen once; the top ten hold about 12%. Material: blood. All receptors come from a man younger than 40 in good health.

J is TRBJ1-1 and V is TRBV3-1 (or the pseudogene TRBV3-2), with D possibly matching TRBD1 (6 bases). Trimming left V 4 bases short and J 0 bases short, with 12 bases between. The CDR3 has 15 amino acids. In germline, CDR1 is LGHDT, CDR2 YNNKEL (reference sequence). CDR3 sequence: CASSPEGGMNTEAFF. In DNA form, the CDR3 reads TGTGCCAGCAGCCCAGAGGGGGGCATGAACACTGAAGCTTTCTTT.

This chain uses TRBV19 with TRBJ1-4; 7 bases agree with TRBD1. Trimming removed 4 bases from V and 2 bases from J; junction bases left unmatched: 4. Per germline, CDR1 LNHDA and CDR2 SQIVND (reference sequence). The CDR3 runs to 15 residues. The CDR3 bases are TGTGCCAGTAGTAGCGGACAGGTTACTAATGAAAAACTGTTTTTT. This translates into CASSSGQVTNEKLFF.

The CDR3 nucleotides are TGTGCCAGCAGCTTGGGACGGCTGAACACTGAAGCTTTCTTT. It yields the protein CASSLGRLNTEAFF. This chain links TRBV7-2 with TRBJ1-1; D possibly corresponds to TRBD1 (5 bases). Germline loops: CDR1 SGHTA, CDR2 FQGNSA. With 3 bases removed from V and 0 bases from J, the gap between germline ends came to 8 bases. The CDR3 is made up of 14 amino acids. Full variable domain (rest looked up from reference TRBV7-2 and TRBJ1-1): GAGVSQSPSNKVTEKGKDVELRCDPISGHTALYWYRQSLGQGLEFLIYFQGNSAPDKSGLPSDRFSAERTGGSVSTLTIQRTQQEDSAVYLCASSLGRLNTEAFFGQGTRLTVV.

V and J are TRBV15 and TRBJ1-1; possible D gene TRBD1, 6 bases. The CDR3 is made up of 15 amino acids. Per the germline V gene, CDR1 is LNHNV and CDR2 is YYDKDF (reference sequence). V was trimmed by 3 bases and J by 0 bases, leaving 11 bases between them. The CDR3 protein is CATSRLRQVNTEAFF. DNA for the CDR3: TGTGCCACCAGCAGGCTTCGACAGGTGAACACTGAAGCTTTCTTT.

The CDR3: CASSIFSDRGPNYGYTF. As DNA, the CDR3 is TGTGCCAGTAGTATATTTTCCGACAGGGGGCCCAACTATGGCTACACCTTC. The chain is built from TRBV19 and TRBJ1-2, with 10 positions matching TRBD1. The germline V gene has CDR1 LNHDA and CDR2 SQIVND (reference sequence). This CDR3 is 17 amino acids long. J gave up 2 bases and V 2 bases, and 8 bases lay outside the gene matches.

V usage is TRBV3-1 (or the pseudogene TRBV3-2) and J usage is TRBJ2-7, with 8 bases fitting TRBD1. CDR1 and CDR2 from the germline V gene are LGHDT and YNNKEL (reference sequence). V was pared by 4 bases and J by 4 bases, with 6 bases of the junction left unmatched. CDR3 size: 14 residues. In nucleotides, the CDR3 is TGTGCCAGCAGCCTTAGGACAGGGTGGTACGAGCAGTACTTC. It encodes CASSLRTGWYEQYF.

This chain links TRBV5-1 with TRBJ2-3; TRBD2 aligns across 8 bases. Germline V gene lookup returns CDR1 SGHRS and CDR2 YFSETQ. The J segment lost 6 bases and the V segment lost 3 bases, leaving 12 bases of the junction unmatched. The CDR3 has 16 residues. The CDR3 DNA reads TGCGCCAGCAGCTCCCGGGGGGGCTTTCGAGGGGATACGCAGTATTTT. This encodes CASSSRGGFRGDTQYF.

The CDR3 DNA sequence: TGTGCCACCAGCGAACTTAAGGGCAGGGGAAGCAATCAGCCCCAGCATTTT. It translates to CATSELKGRGSNQPQHF. This chain links TRBV15 with TRBJ1-5; TRBD1 is a possible D gene (6 bases). V was shortened by 5 bases and J by 1 base, with 18 bases between the two germline ends. The germline gives CDR1 LNHNV, CDR2 YYDKDF (reference sequence). The CDR3 totals 17 residues.

This clone was seen once. V usage is TRBV5-1 and J usage is TRBJ2-7; 9 positions match TRBD2. Germline V lookup: CDR1 SGHRS, CDR2 YFSETQ. The J segment lost 7 bases and the V segment lost 0 bases, leaving 8 bases of the junction unmatched. This CDR3 region has 15 residues. The CDR3 spells CASSLESGGQREQYF. CDR3 DNA: TGCGCCAGCAGCTTGGAGAGCGGGGGGCAAAGGGAGCAGTACTTC.

The CDR3 loop reads CASSKRLERGDTQYF. The CDR3 coding sequence is TGTGCCAGTAGTAAACGTCTAGAGAGGGGAGATACGCAGTATTTT. V and J are TRBV19 and TRBJ2-3; D assignment may be TRBD1 or TRBD2 (5 bases each). The CDR3 has 15 amino acids. Germline lookup yields CDR1 LNHDA and CDR2 SQIVND (reference sequence). V was cut by 4 bases and J by 5 bases, with 16 bases left in between.

This clone came up once. The chain couples TRBV29-1 to TRBJ1-2; 8 bases fit TRBD1. The length of the CDR3 is 12 residues. Germline values: CDR1 SQVTM, CDR2 ANQGSEA. The DNA for the CDR3 is TGCGGTGAGACAGGGGCGGACGGTGGCTACACCTTC. Residues: CGETGADGGYTF.

The V and J genes are TRBV4-1 and TRBJ2-7, with 7 bases identical to TRBD1. The germline V gene encodes CDR1 MGHRA and CDR2 YSYEKL. Unmatched junction bases numbered 4, after V lost 0 bases and J lost 2 bases. There are 15 residues in the CDR3. The CDR3 DNA reads TGCGCCAGCAGCCAAGATGGACAGGCGACCTACGAGCAGTACTTC. Translated, it gives CASSQDGQATYEQYF.

The chain couples TRBV7-8 to TRBJ2-2, with TRBD1 matching over 7 bases. Germline CDR1 SGHVS, CDR2 FQNEAQ. CDR3 length: 16 amino acids. Trimming at V came to 4 bases and at J to 2 bases, leaving 7 bases not matched to a gene. CDR3: CASSSSWTGNTGELFF. For the CDR3, the DNA is TGTGCCAGCAGCTCCTCTTGGACAGGAAACACCGGGGAGCTGTTTTTT.

The rearrangement links TRBV29-1 to TRBJ2-1, with 10 nucleotides matching TRBD1. CDR3 size: 15 residues. J was trimmed by 2 bases and V by 4 bases; bases with no gene match: 5. CDR1 and CDR2 from the germline V gene are SQVTM and ANQGSEA. CDR3 in amino acids: CSVVGQGGTYNEQFF. CDR3 sequence (DNA): TGCAGCGTTGTCGGACAGGGGGGCACCTACAATGAGCAGTTCTTC.

The rearrangement uses TRBV30 and TRBJ1-4; maybe TRBD1 (5 bases). The CDR3 extends over 12 amino acids. Trimming left V 8 bases short and J 6 bases short, with 13 bases between. Germline CDR1 is GTSNPN and CDR2 is SVGIG (reference sequence). In DNA, the CDR3 is TGTGCCCAGGCGTGGGGGGATGAAAAACTGTTTTTT. Encoded protein: CAQAWGDEKLFF.

As concerns this clone: A read error may account for a junction end that differs from germline. The chain combines TRBV6-2 or TRBV6-3 with TRBJ2-4, with TRBD2 identical over 12 bases. This CDR3 has 17 residues. The V gene's germline CDR1 is MNHEY and CDR2 SVGEGT. The CDR3 DNA reads TGTGCCAGCAGTTACAATCTGCATCGGACTAGCGGGGCTATTGAATCTTTC. It codes for CASSYNLHRTSGAIESF.

The chain carries TRBV3-1 (or the pseudogene TRBV3-2) and TRBJ2-1, with 8 nucleotides matching TRBD2. CDR1 is LGHDT, CDR2 YNNKEL, per germline (reference sequence). Trimming cost V 4 bases and J 4 bases; bases outside gene matches: 6. The CDR3 has 15 amino acids. The CDR3 spells CASSPGLATYNEQFF. Written as DNA, the CDR3 is TGTGCCAGCAGCCCTGGACTAGCAACATACAATGAGCAGTTCTTC.

The chain joins TRBV6-5 to TRBJ2-5, with no clear D. Germline V CDR1 and CDR2: MNHEY, SVGAGI. Deletions cut 6 bases from V and 7 bases from J, with 18 bases between. The CDR3 runs to 14 residues. The CDR3 DNA reads TGTGCCAGCAGCCCCGAACAGCATTTCGGGACCCAGTACTTC. This codes for CASSPEQHFGTQYF.

The rearrangement links TRBV7-9 to TRBJ1-3; D not certain. There are 12 residues in the CDR3. Germline V gene sequence: CDR1 SEHNR, CDR2 FQNEAQ (reference sequence). Trimming cost V 1 base and J 10 bases, with 8 bases left between them. CDR3 bases: TGTGCCAGCAGCTTAGACCGGGGTACCATATATTTT. Translated: CASSLDRGTIYF.

The gene calls are TRBV18 and TRBJ2-2, with D hard to call. CDR3 size: 15 residues. V shed 3 bases and J shed 1 base, with 9 bases lying between them. CDR1 is KGHSH and CDR2 is LQKENI in the germline V gene. The CDR3 coding sequence is TGTGCCAGCTCACCTGGCGTCGTGAACACCGGGGAGCTGTTTTTT. Translation: CASSPGVVNTGELFF.

In DNA, the CDR3 is TGTGCCAGCAGCAAGATGGGCGGGACCGCCTACGAGCAGTACTTC. Protein: CASSKMGGTAYEQYF. V gene TRBV7-2 combines with J gene TRBJ2-7; tentative D call: TRBD2 (6 bases). The CDR3 sequence is 15 residues long. Germline V gives CDR1 SGHTA, CDR2 FQGNSA. V lost 5 bases to trimming and J lost 2 bases, with 16 bases between them. The full variable domain, its missing parts supplied by reference TRBV7-2 and TRBJ2-7, is GAGVSQSPSNKVTEKGKDVELRCDPISGHTALYWYRQSLGQGLEFLIYFQGNSAPDKSGLPSDRFSAERTGGSVSTLTIQRTQQEDSAVYLCASSKMGGTAYEQYFGPGTRLTVT.